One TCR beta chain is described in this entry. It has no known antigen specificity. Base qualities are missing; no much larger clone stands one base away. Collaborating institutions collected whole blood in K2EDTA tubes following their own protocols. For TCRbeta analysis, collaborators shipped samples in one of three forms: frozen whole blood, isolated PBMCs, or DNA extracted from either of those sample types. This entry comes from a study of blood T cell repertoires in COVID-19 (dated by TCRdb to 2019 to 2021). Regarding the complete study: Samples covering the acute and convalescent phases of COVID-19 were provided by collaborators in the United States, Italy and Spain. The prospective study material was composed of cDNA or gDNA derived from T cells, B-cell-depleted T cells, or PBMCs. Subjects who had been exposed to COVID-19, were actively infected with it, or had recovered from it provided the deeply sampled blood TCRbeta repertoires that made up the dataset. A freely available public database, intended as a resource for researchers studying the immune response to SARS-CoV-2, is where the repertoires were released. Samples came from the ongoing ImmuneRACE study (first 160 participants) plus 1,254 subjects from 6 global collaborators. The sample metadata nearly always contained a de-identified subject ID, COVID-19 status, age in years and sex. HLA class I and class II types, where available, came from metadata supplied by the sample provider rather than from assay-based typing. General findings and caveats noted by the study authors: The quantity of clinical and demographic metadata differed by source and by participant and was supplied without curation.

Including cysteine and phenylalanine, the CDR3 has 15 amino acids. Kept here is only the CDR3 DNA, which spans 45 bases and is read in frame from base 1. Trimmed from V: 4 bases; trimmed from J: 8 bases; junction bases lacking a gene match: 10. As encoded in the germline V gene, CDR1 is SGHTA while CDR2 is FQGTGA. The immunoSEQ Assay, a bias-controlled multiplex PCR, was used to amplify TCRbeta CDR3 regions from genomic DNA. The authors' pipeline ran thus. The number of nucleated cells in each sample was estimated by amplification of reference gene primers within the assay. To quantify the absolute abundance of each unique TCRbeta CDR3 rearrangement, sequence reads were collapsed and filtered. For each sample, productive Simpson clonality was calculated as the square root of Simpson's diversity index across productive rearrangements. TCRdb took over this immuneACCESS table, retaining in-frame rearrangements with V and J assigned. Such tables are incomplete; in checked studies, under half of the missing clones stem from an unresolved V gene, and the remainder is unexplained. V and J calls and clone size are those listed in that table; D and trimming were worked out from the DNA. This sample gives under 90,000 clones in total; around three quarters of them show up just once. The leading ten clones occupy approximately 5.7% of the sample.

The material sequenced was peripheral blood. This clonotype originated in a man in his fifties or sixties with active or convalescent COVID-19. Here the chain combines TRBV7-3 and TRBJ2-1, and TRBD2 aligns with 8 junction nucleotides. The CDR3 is CASSSNRGGRDEQFF. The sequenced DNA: TGTGCCAGCAGCTCTAATCGGGGGGGAAGAGATGAGCAGTTCTTC.